Presented here are 15 T cell receptor beta chains from one specimen sequenced in a study of blood T cell repertoires in COVID-19. Repertoires were generated with immunoSEQ multiplex PCR, while TCRdb's copy carries only in-frame clones and drops some. Of more than 300,000 clones listed, over 70% are singletons. Sample: peripheral blood. All receptors derive from a woman in her 50s with acute or convalescent COVID-19.

The V call is TRBV28, the J call TRBJ1-6; tentatively, D is TRBD1 (5 bases). Trimming took off 7 bases at V and 10 bases at J, with 20 bases between the two ends. Looked up from germline, CDR1 is MDHEN and CDR2 is SYDVKM. The CDR3 is 15 amino acids. CDR3 in amino acids: CASKASRGLWSPLHF. The CDR3 nucleotides are TGTGCCAGCAAGGCCAGTAGGGGTTTGTGGTCACCCCTCCACTTT.

The rearrangement links TRBV2 to TRBJ1-5; 9 bases map to TRBD1. The CDR3 is 15 amino acids. Germline CDR1 reads SNHLY; CDR2 reads FYNNEI. V dropped 5 bases and J dropped 7; count of bases not matched to a gene: 9. CDR3 bases: TGTGCCAGCAGTCGCGACGGACAGGGGACGCAGCCCCAGCATTTT. Translated: CASSRDGQGTQPQHF.

The chain combines TRBV5-1 with TRBJ2-1, with 8 bases fitting TRBD1. The germline CDR1 and CDR2 sequences are SGHRS and YFSETQ. The ends lost 0 bases at V and 6 bases at J; junction bases unmatched: 5. The CDR3 is made up of 15 amino acids. This CDR3 is CASSLGATGGNEQFF. The CDR3 nucleotides read TGCGCCAGCAGCTTGGGGGCTACAGGGGGCAATGAGCAGTTCTTC.

This rearrangement joins TRBV2 to TRBJ1-2; D is unclear. V lost 5 bases and J lost 4, with 14 bases in between. This CDR3 is built from 14 residues. Looked up from germline, CDR1 is SNHLY and CDR2 is FYNNEI. The CDR3 is CASSRQPEAYGYTF. Written as DNA, the CDR3 is TGTGCCAGCAGTAGACAACCGGAAGCCTATGGCTACACCTTC.

The CDR3 DNA is TGTGCCAGCAGCTTAATCGTGGGACAGGGCGCCGAGCAGTACTTC. Protein product: CASSLIVGQGAEQYF. The chain is built from TRBV11-1 and TRBJ2-7; 9 positions match TRBD1. After removal of 2 bases from V and 6 bases from J, the junction contained 8 bases not matched to a gene. This CDR3 spans 15 amino acids. Germline V CDR1 and CDR2: SGHAT, FQDESV (reference sequence).

The chain is built from TRBV12-3 or TRBV12-4 and TRBJ1-5; D may be TRBD1 (5 bases). Trimming removed 6 bases at V and 5 bases at J, with 11 bases between. CDR3 length: 13 amino acids. The CDR3 is CASRSGTYQPQHF. CDR3 bases: TGTGCCAGCAGATCCGGGACTTATCAGCCCCAGCATTTT.

The gene calls are TRBV25-1 and TRBJ2-3; tentatively, D is TRBD2 (6 bases). V lost 7 bases to trimming and J lost 0 bases, with 11 bases between them. Germline CDR1 is MGHDK and CDR2 is SYGVNS. The CDR3 runs 14 residues. Here the CDR3 reads CASTSGPSTDTQYF. As DNA, the CDR3 is TGTGCCAGCACCAGCGGGCCAAGCACAGATACGCAGTATTTT.

V and J are TRBV3-1 (or the pseudogene TRBV3-2) and TRBJ1-5; a possible D gene is TRBD1 (5 bases). V gave up 4 bases and J gave up 0 bases, with 13 bases separating them. The CDR3 totals 16 residues. CDR1 LGHDT and CDR2 YNNKEL come from the germline V gene (reference sequence). Here the CDR3 DNA reads TGTGCCAGCAGCCCCGGCGGGGCCCTTAGCAATCAGCCCCAGCATTTT. The encoded protein is CASSPGGALSNQPQHF.

This clone showed up just once. The J gene is TRBJ2-1, the V gene TRBV28; 7 bases are a match to TRBD2. Germline V CDR1 and CDR2: MDHEN, SYDVKM. This CDR3 has 13 amino acids. Trimming took 7 bases from V and 8 from J; bases not matched to a gene: 8. Written as DNA, the CDR3 is TGTGCCAGCATCCGGGGAGGGTCCCATGAGCAGTTCTTC. Its protein product is CASIRGGSHEQFF.

This clone was counted once. CDR3 sequence reads: CASRPPWRINEKLFF. The CDR3 DNA sequence: TGTGCCAGCAGGCCGCCTTGGAGGATCAATGAAAAACTGTTTTTT. V usage is TRBV7-3 and J usage is TRBJ1-4; D not resolved. There are 15 residues in the CDR3. Looked up from germline, CDR1 is SGHTA and CDR2 is FQGTGA. V gave up 6 bases and J gave up 5 bases, with 16 bases separating them.

The chain is built from TRBV2 and TRBJ2-3, with D possibly TRBD2 on 5 matching bases. From germline, CDR1 is SNHLY and CDR2 FYNNEI. The CDR3 is made up of 14 amino acids. Trimming shortened V by 5 bases and J by 3 bases, and 12 bases separated the two germline ends. This CDR3 is CASSYLRGTDTQYF. The CDR3 coding sequence is TGTGCCAGCAGTTATCTTCGGGGAACAGATACGCAGTATTTT.

The V call is TRBV6-2 or TRBV6-3, the J call TRBJ1-5; D remains ambiguous. Trimming cost V 2 bases and J 0 bases, with 11 bases left between them. This CDR3 spans 16 amino acids. The germline gives CDR1 MNHEY, CDR2 SVGEGT. CDR3 amino acids: CASSYPGLYSNQPQHF. CDR3 DNA: TGTGCCAGCAGTTACCCCGGACTTTATAGCAATCAGCCCCAGCATTTT.

The chain links TRBV5-1 to TRBJ1-1; TRBD1 might be the D (5 bases). The CDR3 spans 12 residues. Trimming took 0 bases from V and 6 from J, leaving 6 bases between them. Germline-derived CDR1 and CDR2 are SGHRS and YFSETQ. The CDR3 loop reads CASSLEGAEAFF. CDR3 DNA sequence: TGCGCCAGCAGCTTGGAAGGGGCTGAAGCTTTCTTT.

V gene TRBV9 combines with J gene TRBJ2-7, with 9 nucleotides matching TRBD1. Trimming removed 4 bases from V and 6 bases from J; junction bases left unmatched: 5. This CDR3 is 13 amino acids long. Per the germline V gene, CDR1 is SGDLS and CDR2 is YYNGEE. CDR3 nucleotide sequence: TGTGCCAGCAGCTCCGGGACAGGGATCGAGCAGTACTTC. It encodes CASSSGTGIEQYF.

The chain couples TRBV27 to TRBJ1-2; TRBD1 might be the D (5 bases). The V and J ends lost 6 bases and 6 bases respectively, with 26 bases between them. The V gene's germline CDR1 is MNHEY and CDR2 SMNVEV (reference sequence). This CDR3 is built from 17 residues. DNA of the CDR3: TGTGCCAGCAGCCGGGGAACAGGAGGGGTCCCGGACCATGGCTACACCTTC. Protein product: CASSRGTGGVPDHGYTF.